This T cell receptor beta chain was found in a study of blood T cell repertoires in COVID-19. This clone was picked up one time. It was during active infection that Seattle patients were enrolled and then longitudinally followed. TCRdb's copy holds only in-frame clones and misses some; the assay was immunoSEQ multiplex PCR. The profile shows 200,000 to 250,000 clones, roughly 79% of them singletons. The germline V gene encodes CDR1 KGHSH and CDR2 LQKENI. Trimming left V 2 bases short and J 1 base short, with 12 bases between. The CDR3 consists of 16 residues. The J gene is TRBJ1-5, the V gene TRBV18, with D possibly matching TRBD1 (6 bases). The sequence was collected from a woman of 80 years or more with COVID-19, enrolled during active disease. The sample was peripheral blood. This chain's CDR3 is CASSPEQGRSNQPQHF. The CDR3 DNA reads TGTGCCAGCTCACCAGAACAGGGTCGGAGCAATCAGCCCCAGCATTTT.